These 10 T cell receptor beta chains were all obtained from the same sample, sequenced in a study of T-cell memory formation after mild COVID-19. TCRdb re-called the 5' RACE reads through MiXCR, storing one row per CDR3 protein. The sample contains 150,000 to 200,000 distinct CDR3 sequences, roughly 10% of which appear only once. Material: PBMCs or a T cell subset sorted from them (not recorded which). The receptor set was obtained from a man between 18 and 29 years old who had mild COVID-19 (a few samples of this study predate the infection). Cell type and time point are not known.

The V and J genes are TRBV20-1 and TRBJ1-3; no clear D gene. Germline loops: CDR1 DFQATT, CDR2 SNEGSKA (reference sequence). CDR3 length: 15 residues. The V and J ends lost 0 bases and 0 bases respectively, with 9 bases between them. CDR3 in amino acids: CSARDPSSSGNTIYF. For the CDR3, the DNA is TGCAGTGCTAGAGATCCGAGTAGCTCTGGAAACACCATATATTTT.

The V call is TRBV6-1, the J call TRBJ2-2; 9 bases are a match to TRBD1. The germline V gene has CDR1 MNHNS and CDR2 SASEGT. Unmatched junction bases numbered 2, after V lost 6 bases and J lost 6 bases. This CDR3 is built from 13 residues. This CDR3 reads CASRWTGAGELFF. The CDR3 coding sequence is TGTGCCAGCAGATGGACAGGGGCCGGGGAGCTGTTTTTT.

This clonotype came up a few times. This chain joins TRBV7-2 and TRBJ2-7; 7 bases are a match to TRBD1. J gave up 3 bases and V 0 bases, and 11 bases lay outside the gene matches. Germline V gene data show CDR1 as SGHTA and CDR2 as FQGNSA. The CDR3 contains 17 residues. The CDR3 nucleotides read TGTGCCAGCAGCTTAGCTCGTCTGGGGACAGAGAACTACGAGCAGTACTTC. Translating it yields CASSLARLGTENYEQYF.

A few counts support this clonotype. J is TRBJ2-5 and V is TRBV5-4; a weak D match, TRBD2 (5 bases). V was shortened by 4 bases and J by 2 bases, with 6 bases between the two germline ends. Looked up from germline, CDR1 is SGHNT and CDR2 is YYREEE (reference sequence). This CDR3 contains 12 residues. The CDR3 DNA sequence: TGTGCCAGCAGCGCGGGTCAAGAGACCCAGTACTTC. Protein product: CASSAGQETQYF.

The rearrangement links TRBV20-1 to TRBJ2-4, with 9 bases matching TRBD2. J was trimmed by 5 bases and V by 6 bases; bases with no gene match: 5. The CDR3 runs to 13 residues. Germline V gives CDR1 DFQATT, CDR2 SNEGSKA (reference sequence). Here the CDR3 reads CSATVAGENIQYF. The CDR3 DNA is TGCAGTGCCACCGTAGCGGGGGAAAACATTCAGTACTTC.

At least ten counts were recorded for this clonotype. J is TRBJ2-5 and V is TRBV29-1; possibly TRBD1 for D (5 bases). Deletions cut 6 bases from V and 1 base from J, with 9 bases between. The germline V gene has CDR1 SQVTM and CDR2 ANQGSEA. CDR3 length: 12 residues. The CDR3: CSVRQSQETQYF. For the CDR3, the DNA is TGCAGCGTCAGACAGTCCCAAGAGACCCAGTACTTC. Based on the CDR3 plus reference TRBV29-1 and TRBJ2-5, the full variable domain is SAVISQKPSRDICQRGTSLTIQCQVDSQVTMMFWYRQQPGQSLTLIATANQGSEATYESGFVIDKFPISRPNLTFSTLTVSNMSPEDSSIYLCSVRQSQETQYFGPGTRLLVL.

This clonotype was counted between two and nine times. The V call is TRBV5-1, the J call TRBJ2-7, with 11 nucleotides matching TRBD1. V was pared by 2 bases and J by 7 bases, with 5 bases of the junction left unmatched. The CDR3 is made up of 14 amino acids. Germline-derived CDR1 and CDR2 are SGHRS and YFSETQ. The CDR3 DNA follows: TGCGCCAGCAGCTTCGCGGGACAGGGGGGGGAGCAGTACGTC. Its protein product is CASSFAGQGGEQYV.

The chain couples TRBV7-2 to TRBJ2-5; 11 nucleotides align to TRBD2. The CDR3 consists of 18 residues. Germline trimming cut 5 bases from V and 4 bases from J; bases unmatched to any gene: 15. The germline V gene has CDR1 SGHTA and CDR2 FQGNSA. In DNA, the CDR3 is TGTGCCAGCAGCCGGCGGGGCCTAGCGGGGGGCCGGGGAGAGACCCAGTACTTC. As protein: CASSRRGLAGGRGETQYF.

This chain joins TRBV7-3 and TRBJ2-3; 9 nucleotides match TRBD2. The trim removed 2 bases at V and 2 bases at J, leaving 5 bases unmatched. Germline CDR1 reads SGHTA; CDR2 reads FQGTGA. The length of the CDR3 is 16 residues. The CDR3 protein is CASSLGAGGVTDTQYF. CDR3 bases: TGTGCCAGCAGCTTAGGAGCGGGGGGTGTCACAGATACGCAGTATTTT.

There are a few counts of this clonotype. The chain recombines TRBV20-1 with TRBJ1-4; tentatively, D is TRBD1 (5 bases). V was trimmed by 0 bases and J by 0 bases, leaving 8 bases between them. Germline CDR1 is DFQATT and CDR2 is SNEGSKA (reference sequence). This CDR3 comprises 15 residues. Here the CDR3 DNA reads TGCAGTGCTAGAGATCCGGGGGCAACTAATGAAAAACTGTTTTTT. Its protein product is CSARDPGATNEKLFF.